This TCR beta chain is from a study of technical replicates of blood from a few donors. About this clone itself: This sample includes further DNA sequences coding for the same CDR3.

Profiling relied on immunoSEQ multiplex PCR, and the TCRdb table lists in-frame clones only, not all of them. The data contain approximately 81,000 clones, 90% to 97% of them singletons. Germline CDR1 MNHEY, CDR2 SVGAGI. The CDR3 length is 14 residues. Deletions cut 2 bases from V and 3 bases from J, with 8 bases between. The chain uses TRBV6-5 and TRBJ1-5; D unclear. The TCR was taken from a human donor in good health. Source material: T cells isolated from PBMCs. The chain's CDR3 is CASSYTGNNQPQHF. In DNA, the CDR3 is TGTGCCAGCAGTTACACGGGGAACAATCAGCCCCAGCATTTT.